Shown below are 28 T cell receptor beta chains from a single sample sequenced in a study of post-analysis software for immune sequencing data. The TCR beta cDNA libraries carried unique molecular identifiers. TCRdb fed the PCR reads into MiXCR, producing one record per CDR3 protein. The sample lists roughly 600,000 distinct CDR3 sequences, 44% seen once, with under 2% in the top ten. Regarding the study as a whole: Compared with controls, patients had more of 4 or 5 TRBV segments, including TRBV5-6, TRBV5-1 and TRBV20-1.

Antigen specificity for these receptors is unknown. Specimen: blood. The receptors were sampled from a girl aged 10 to 17 with multiple sclerosis.

The sample holds a few counts of this clonotype. The chain employs TRBV4-1 and TRBJ2-4; possible D gene TRBD2, 6 bases. Germline lookup yields CDR1 MGHRA and CDR2 YSYEKL. The CDR3 runs 20 residues. V lost 2 bases to trimming and J lost 6 bases, with 29 bases between them. The CDR3 sequence: CASSQTLAAEVRTWGNIQYF. CDR3 DNA: TGCGCCAGCAGCCAAACCTTAGCGGCGGAGGTACGAACATGGGGAAACATTCAGTACTTC.

The chain couples TRBV6-6 to TRBJ2-7; 7 nucleotides match TRBD2. With 2 bases clipped from V and 4 bases from J, the junction kept 5 bases outside the gene matches. The CDR3 totals 14 residues. The V gene's germline CDR1 is MNHNY and CDR2 SVGAGI (reference sequence). CDR3 protein: CASSYGLVFYEQYF. The CDR3 coding sequence is TGTGCCAGCAGTTACGGACTAGTGTTTTACGAGCAGTACTTC.

The CDR3 loop is CSASTGGEQFF. DNA for the CDR3: TGCAGTGCCTCCACAGGGGGAGAGCAGTTCTTC. The chain employs TRBV20-1 and TRBJ2-1; 8 nucleotides align to TRBD1. J was trimmed by 10 bases and V by 6 bases; bases with no gene match: 5. This CDR3 region has 11 residues. The germline V gene has CDR1 DFQATT and CDR2 SNEGSKA (reference sequence).

This chain uses TRBV29-1 with TRBJ2-4; maybe TRBD1 (6 bases). The J call is doubtful: the DNA matches TRBJ2-7 better. Germline-derived CDR1 and CDR2 are SQVTM and ANQGSEA. The CDR3 covers 13 residues. CDR3 protein: CSVQGRNLYEQYF. The CDR3, as DNA: TGCAGCGTACAGGGAAGGAACCTCTACGAGCAGTACTTC.

The chain combines TRBV6-2 or TRBV6-3 with TRBJ2-7, with TRBD2 matching 8 bases. Per germline, CDR1 MNHEY and CDR2 SVGEGT. The CDR3 runs to 14 residues. The ends lost 4 bases at V and 4 bases at J; junction bases unmatched: 6. The CDR3 coding sequence is TGTGCCAGCAGTTTTAGCGGGGTTTTGTACGAGCAGTACTTC. It is translated as CASSFSGVLYEQYF.

The rearrangement links TRBV5-5 to TRBJ2-1; 8 bases align to TRBD1. J lost 2 bases, V lost 7 bases, and 8 bases had no gene match. Germline V CDR1 and CDR2: SGHKS, YYEKEE (reference sequence). CDR3 length: 15 amino acids. This chain's CDR3 is CASVTETGAYNEQFF. The CDR3 bases are TGTGCCAGCGTAACAGAGACAGGGGCCTACAATGAGCAGTTCTTC.

V gene TRBV20-1 combines with J gene TRBJ2-5, with no clear D. Germline V CDR1 and CDR2: DFQATT, SNEGSKA (reference sequence). The CDR3 is made up of 13 amino acids. V was shortened by 7 bases and J by 0 bases, with 12 bases between the two germline ends. CDR3 protein: CSVLPLYQETQYF. As DNA, the CDR3 is TGCAGTGTTCTCCCCTTGTACCAAGAGACCCAGTACTTC.

This clonotype was seen more than once but under ten times. The chain couples TRBV29-1 to TRBJ2-5; D is perhaps TRBD2 (6 bases). Gene TRBJ2-7 matches the end of the DNA better, so the J call may be wrong. CDR3 length: 14 amino acids. Per germline, CDR1 SQVTM and CDR2 ANQGSEA. This CDR3 is CSVVMPRGSVEQYF. The CDR3 DNA is TGCAGCGTTGTAATGCCGCGGGGTAGTGTCGAGCAGTACTTC.

This rearrangement joins TRBV7-9 to TRBJ2-3; 9 nucleotides align to TRBD2. Trimming removed 5 bases from V and 3 bases from J; junction bases left unmatched: 9. The germline V gene has CDR1 SEHNR and CDR2 FQNEAQ (reference sequence). This CDR3 region has 16 residues. The CDR3 loop is CASSLRLAVGTDTQYF. In DNA form, the CDR3 reads TGTGCCAGCAGCCTGAGACTAGCGGTGGGAACAGATACGCAGTATTTT. The entire variable domain, with the rest obtained from reference TRBV7-9 and TRBJ2-3, is as follows: DTGVSQNPRHKITKRGQNVTFRCDPISEHNRLYWYRQTLGQGPEFLTYFQNEAQLEKSRLLSDRFSAERPKGSFSTLEIQRTEQGDSAMYLCASSLRLAVGTDTQYFGPGTRLTVL.

This clonotype was recorded a few times. The chain combines TRBV7-9 with TRBJ2-5; D unclear. The better agreement between TRBJ2-7 and the DNA end casts doubt on the J call. The germline V gene has CDR1 SEHNR and CDR2 FQNEAQ (reference sequence). This CDR3 is built from 13 residues. CDR3 bases: TGTGCCAGCAGTTTGTCTAACGTTTACGAGCAGTACTTC. As protein: CASSLSNVYEQYF.

The chain carries TRBV9 and TRBJ1-2, with D uncertain. The CDR3 is 15 residues long. Trimming cost V 0 bases and J 4 bases, with 13 bases left between them. CDR1 and CDR2 (germline): SGDLS, YYNGEE. The CDR3 loop reads CASSVASQSGYGYTF. DNA for the CDR3: TGTGCCAGCAGCGTAGCGAGTCAGTCCGGCTATGGCTACACCTTC.

V usage is TRBV24-1 and J usage is TRBJ2-1, with D possibly being TRBD1 or TRBD2 (6 bases each). The V and J ends lost 9 bases and 1 base respectively, with 15 bases between them. The CDR3 is made up of 15 amino acids. Germline CDR1 KGHDR, CDR2 SFDVKD. CDR3 region: CATGGGTSSYNEQFF. The CDR3 DNA reads as TGTGCCACCGGGGGCGGGACAAGTTCCTACAATGAGCAGTTCTTC.

This chain connects TRBV14 to TRBJ1-2; D is possibly TRBD1 (5 bases). The V end lost 0 bases, the J end lost 4 bases, and 12 bases lay between the germline ends. The CDR3 contains 15 residues. Germline V lookup: CDR1 SGHDN, CDR2 FVKESK. The CDR3 DNA sequence: TGTGCCAGCAGCCAAGAATGGGGGACCAGCTATGGCTACACCTTC. Its translation: CASSQEWGTSYGYTF.

The gene calls are TRBV5-1 and TRBJ2-1, with D tentatively TRBD1 or TRBD2 (5 bases each). Trimming took 0 bases from V and 3 from J, leaving 10 bases between them. The V gene's germline CDR1 is SGHRS and CDR2 YFSETQ. CDR3 length: 15 residues. CDR3 loop: CASSLVGVNYNEQFF. The DNA for the CDR3 is TGCGCCAGCAGCTTGGTGGGGGTGAACTACAATGAGCAGTTCTTC.

The chain couples TRBV24-1 to TRBJ2-3, with no clear D. V shed 3 bases and J shed 4 bases, with 16 bases lying between them. The CDR3 has 16 residues. CDR1 is KGHDR, CDR2 SFDVKD, per germline. CDR3 loop: CATSDPRATRPDTQYF. The CDR3 bases are TGTGCCACCAGTGATCCCCGGGCCACGCGGCCAGATACGCAGTATTTT.

This chain joins TRBV20-1 and TRBJ2-3; no definite D call. Germline V gives CDR1 DFQATT, CDR2 SNEGSKA (reference sequence). CDR3 length: 15 amino acids. V lost 1 base and J lost 0, with 11 bases in between. The CDR3 DNA sequence: TGCAGTGCTAGAGTCAGCGCTTCTAGCACAGATACGCAGTATTTT. Its translation: CSARVSASSTDTQYF.

The rearrangement links TRBV4-1 to TRBJ2-3; D call uncertain. V was pared by 1 base and J by 9 bases, with 14 bases between. CDR1 MGHRA and CDR2 YSYEKL come from the germline V gene. The CDR3 spans 14 residues. Here the CDR3 DNA reads TGCGCCAGCAGCCAAGCCGAGTTCCCCTCGACGCAGTATTTT. It encodes CASSQAEFPSTQYF.

V usage is TRBV29-1 and J usage is TRBJ2-1; 7 nucleotides match TRBD1. This CDR3 has 13 amino acids. J gave up 7 bases and V 6 bases, and 9 bases lay outside the gene matches. Germline CDR1 reads SQVTM; CDR2 reads ANQGSEA. CDR3 in amino acids: CSVQGKVRNEQFF. Here the CDR3 DNA reads TGCAGCGTACAGGGGAAAGTAAGGAATGAGCAGTTCTTC.

J is TRBJ2-5 and V is TRBV20-1, with 9 positions matching TRBD1. The CDR3 length is 14 residues. V lost 3 bases and J lost 5; bases outside the gene matches: 7. Germline CDR1 DFQATT, CDR2 SNEGSKA (reference sequence). The CDR3 coding sequence is TGCAGTGCTAGGGAATCGACAGGGGGGGAGACCCAGTACTTC. This gives the protein CSARESTGGETQYF.

The V gene is TRBV20-1, the J gene TRBJ2-5; 7 bases match TRBD1. Germline V gene data show CDR1 as DFQATT and CDR2 as SNEGSKA (reference sequence). The J segment lost 3 bases and the V segment lost 4 bases, leaving 5 bases of the junction unmatched. The CDR3 extends over 13 amino acids. CDR3 sequence (DNA): TGCAGTGCTACGACAGGGCCTAAAGAGACCCAGTACTTC. This encodes CSATTGPKETQYF.

The V call is TRBV12-3 or TRBV12-4, the J call TRBJ1-1, with D uncertain. V was cut by 6 bases and J by 7 bases, with 15 bases left in between. The CDR3 is 13 amino acids. Here the CDR3 reads CASRKDGIREAFF. As DNA, the CDR3 is TGTGCCAGCAGAAAGGACGGCATCCGTGAAGCTTTCTTT.

The CDR3 DNA reads as TGTGCCAGCAGTCTACGCCAGATGGGTAACGATGAGCAGTTCTTC. It is translated as CASSLRQMGNDEQFF. The chain combines TRBV2 with TRBJ2-1; the D is unclear. The CDR3 totals 15 residues. With 5 bases removed from V and 8 bases from J, the gap between germline ends came to 19 bases. CDR1 and CDR2 (germline): SNHLY, FYNNEI.

This chain links TRBV7-2 with TRBJ2-7; possibly TRBD1 for D (5 bases). V was trimmed by 0 bases and J by 1 base, leaving 13 bases between them. CDR1 is SGHTA, CDR2 FQGNSA, per germline. The CDR3 is 16 residues long. CDR3 sequence (DNA): TGTGCCAGCAGCTTAGCAGGGGTACGTTTATCCTACGAGCAGTACTTC. Encoded protein: CASSLAGVRLSYEQYF.

The rearrangement uses TRBV20-1 and TRBJ2-1; D may be TRBD2 (5 bases). The CDR3 is 14 amino acids. Deletions cut 2 bases from V and 6 bases from J, with 14 bases between. Germline CDR1 and CDR2: DFQATT and SNEGSKA (reference sequence). Here the CDR3 DNA reads TGCAGTGCTAGAAAAGGACTGGAACTCAATGAGCAGTTCTTC. This sequence encodes CSARKGLELNEQFF.

The rearrangement joins TRBV4-1 to TRBJ2-7; 7 positions match TRBD1. This CDR3 has 15 residues. Looked up from germline, CDR1 is MGHRA and CDR2 is YSYEKL. Losses at the gene ends were 1 base for V and 3 bases for J; bases not matched to a gene: 6. The CDR3 sequence: CASSQVDRASYEQYF. CDR3 nucleotide sequence: TGCGCCAGCAGCCAAGTAGACAGGGCGAGCTACGAGCAGTACTTC.

The rearrangement joins TRBV6-5 to TRBJ1-2; TRBD1 aligns across 7 bases. The CDR3 sequence is 16 residues long. The V gene end was trimmed by 0 bases and the J gene end by 3 bases; junction bases not matched to a gene: 7. From germline, CDR1 is MNHEY and CDR2 SVGAGI. CDR3 DNA sequence: TGTGCCAGCAGTTACTCGATAGAGACAGGGCACTATGGCTACACCTTC. Translating gives CASSYSIETGHYGYTF.

The chain has TRBV29-1 and TRBJ2-2; 7 bases agree with TRBD2. Per germline, CDR1 SQVTM and CDR2 ANQGSEA. V dropped 4 bases and J dropped 2; count of bases not matched to a gene: 4. The CDR3 is 14 amino acids. Here the CDR3 DNA reads TGCAGCGTTGGAGCGGGGATTAACACCGGGGAGCTGTTTTTT. It translates to CSVGAGINTGELFF.

The rearrangement links TRBV20-1 to TRBJ2-3; TRBD1 matches 11 bases. The trim removed 6 bases at V and 3 bases at J, leaving 11 bases unmatched. The CDR3 runs 16 residues. CDR1 is DFQATT, CDR2 SNEGSKA, per germline (reference sequence). CDR3 nucleotides: TGCAGTGCAGATGCGCGGACAGGGGGCGGAACAGATACGCAGTATTTT. Its protein product is CSADARTGGGTDTQYF.